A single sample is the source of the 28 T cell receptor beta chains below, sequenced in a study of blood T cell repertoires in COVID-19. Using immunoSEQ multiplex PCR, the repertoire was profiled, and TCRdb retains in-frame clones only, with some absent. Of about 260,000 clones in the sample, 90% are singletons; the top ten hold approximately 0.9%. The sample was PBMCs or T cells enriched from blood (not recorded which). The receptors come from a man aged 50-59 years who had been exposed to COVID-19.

CDR3 nucleotide sequence: TGTGCCAGCAGCTCCACGGAGGGCTTGGAGACTGAAGCTTTCTTT. As protein: CASSSTEGLETEAFF. The chain has TRBV7-9 and TRBJ1-1; no clear D gene. The V gene lost 4 bases and the J gene lost 5 bases, with 17 bases spanning the gap. The CDR3 has 15 residues. Germline V gene lookup returns CDR1 SEHNR and CDR2 FQNEAQ (reference sequence).

The CDR3 sequence is CASSLAGQGFQPQHF. DNA of the CDR3: TGTGCCAGCAGCTTGGCTGGACAGGGGTTCCAGCCCCAGCATTTT. The chain carries TRBV5-8 and TRBJ1-5, with 9 bases fitting TRBD1. V gave up 0 bases and J gave up 7 bases; unmatched junction bases: 5. The CDR3 is 15 amino acids. Germline assignment: CDR1 SGHTS and CDR2 YDEGEE.

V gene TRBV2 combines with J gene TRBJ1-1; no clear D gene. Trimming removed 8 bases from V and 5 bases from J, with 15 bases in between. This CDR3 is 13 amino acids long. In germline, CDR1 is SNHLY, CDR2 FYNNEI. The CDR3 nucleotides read TGTGCCAGCTTCTTTAGTATCGGTACTGAAGCTTTCTTT. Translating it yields CASFFSIGTEAFF.

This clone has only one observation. DNA of the CDR3: TGTGCCAGCAGTCATGGGACTGGAATTTATTACGAGCAGTACTTC. Protein sequence: CASSHGTGIYYEQYF. The chain is built from TRBV28 and TRBJ2-7; D possibly corresponds to TRBD2 (6 bases). Germline CDR1 MDHEN, CDR2 SYDVKM. Deletions cut 5 bases from V and 4 bases from J, with 18 bases between. The CDR3 loop spans 15 amino acids. Based on the CDR3 plus reference TRBV28 and TRBJ2-7, the full variable domain is DVKVTQSSRYLVKRTGEKVFLECVQDMDHENMFWYRQDPGLGLRLIYFSYDVKMKEKGDIPEGYSVSREKKERFSLILESASTNQTSMYLCASSHGTGIYYEQYFGPGTRLTVT.

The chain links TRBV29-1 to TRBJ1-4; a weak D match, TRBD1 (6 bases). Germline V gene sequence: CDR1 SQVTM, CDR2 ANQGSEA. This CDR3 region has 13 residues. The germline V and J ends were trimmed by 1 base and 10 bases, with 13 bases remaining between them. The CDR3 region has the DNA TGCAGCGTTGAAGTAGCAGGGGTAGGAAAACTGTTTTTT. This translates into CSVEVAGVGKLFF.

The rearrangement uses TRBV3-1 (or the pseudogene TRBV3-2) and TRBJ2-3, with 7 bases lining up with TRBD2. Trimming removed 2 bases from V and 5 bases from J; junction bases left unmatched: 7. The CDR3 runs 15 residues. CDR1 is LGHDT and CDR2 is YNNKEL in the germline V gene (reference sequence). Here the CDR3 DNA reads TGTGCCAGCAGCCAACTGGCGGGGGTACAAGATACGCAGTATTTT. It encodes CASSQLAGVQDTQYF.

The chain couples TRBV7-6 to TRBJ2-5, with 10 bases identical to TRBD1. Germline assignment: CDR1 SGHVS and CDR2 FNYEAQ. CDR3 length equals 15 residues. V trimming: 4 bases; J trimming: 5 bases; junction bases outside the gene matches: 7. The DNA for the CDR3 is TGTGCCAGCAGCTGGACGGGACAGGGGAGGGAGACCCAGTACTTC. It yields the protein CASSWTGQGRETQYF. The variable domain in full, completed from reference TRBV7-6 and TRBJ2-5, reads GAGVSQSPRYKVTKRGQDVALRCDPISGHVSLYWYRQALGQGPEFLTYFNYEAQQDKSGLPNDRFSAERPEGSISTLTIQRTEQRDSAMYRCASSWTGQGRETQYFGPGTRLLVL.

CDR3 loop: CASSDYGTSGRAVQYV. In DNA form, the CDR3 reads TGTGCCAGCAGTGACTACGGGACTAGCGGGAGGGCCGTGCAGTACGTC. The J gene is TRBJ2-7, the V gene TRBV6-1, with TRBD2 identical over 16 bases. This CDR3 is built from 16 residues. Germline V gives CDR1 MNHNS, CDR2 SASEGT. V trimming: 3 bases; J trimming: 9 bases; junction bases outside the gene matches: 8.

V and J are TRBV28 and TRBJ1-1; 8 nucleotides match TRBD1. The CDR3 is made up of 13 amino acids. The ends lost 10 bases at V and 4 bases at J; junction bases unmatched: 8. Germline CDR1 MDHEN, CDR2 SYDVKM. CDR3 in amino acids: CATKTGVVTEAFF. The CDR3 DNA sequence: TGTGCCACCAAGACAGGGGTCGTCACTGAAGCTTTCTTT.

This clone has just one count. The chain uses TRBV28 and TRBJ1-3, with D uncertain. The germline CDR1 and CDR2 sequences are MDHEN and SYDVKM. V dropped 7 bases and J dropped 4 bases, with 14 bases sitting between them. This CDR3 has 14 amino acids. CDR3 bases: TGTGCCAGCATATCCCGGTTCGGGGGAAACACCATATATTTT. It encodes CASISRFGGNTIYF.

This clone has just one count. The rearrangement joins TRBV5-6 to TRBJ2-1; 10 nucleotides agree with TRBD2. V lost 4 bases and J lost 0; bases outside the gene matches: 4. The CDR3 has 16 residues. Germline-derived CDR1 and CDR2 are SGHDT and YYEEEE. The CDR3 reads CASSPAGGSSYNEQFF. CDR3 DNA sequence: TGTGCCAGCAGCCCAGCGGGGGGGAGCTCCTACAATGAGCAGTTCTTC.

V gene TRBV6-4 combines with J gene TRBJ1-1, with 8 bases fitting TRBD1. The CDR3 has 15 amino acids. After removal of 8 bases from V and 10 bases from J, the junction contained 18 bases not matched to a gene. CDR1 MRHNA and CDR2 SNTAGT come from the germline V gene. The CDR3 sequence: CASFEAPGQVSVAFF. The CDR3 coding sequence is TGTGCCAGCTTTGAGGCCCCGGGACAGGTCTCGGTAGCTTTCTTT.

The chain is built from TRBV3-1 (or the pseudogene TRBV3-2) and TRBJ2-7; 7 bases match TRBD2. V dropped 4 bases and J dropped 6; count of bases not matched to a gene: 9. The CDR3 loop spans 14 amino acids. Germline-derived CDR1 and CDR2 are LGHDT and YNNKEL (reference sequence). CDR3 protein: CASSPYSGRLEQYF. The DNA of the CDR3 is TGTGCCAGCAGCCCCTACTCCGGGAGGCTCGAGCAGTACTTC.

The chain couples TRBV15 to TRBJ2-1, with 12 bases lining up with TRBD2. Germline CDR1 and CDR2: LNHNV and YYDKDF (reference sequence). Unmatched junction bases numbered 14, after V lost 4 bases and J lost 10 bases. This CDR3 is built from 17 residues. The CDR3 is CATSNRTSGVNMDEQFF. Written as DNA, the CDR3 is TGTGCCACCAGCAATAGGACTAGCGGGGTTAACATGGACGAGCAGTTCTTC.

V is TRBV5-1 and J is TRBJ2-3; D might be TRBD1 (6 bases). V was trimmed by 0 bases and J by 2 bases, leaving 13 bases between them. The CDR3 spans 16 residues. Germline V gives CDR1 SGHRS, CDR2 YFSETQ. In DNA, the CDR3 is TGCGCCAGCAGCTTGGGGGGTGACAGGATCACAGATACGCAGTATTTT. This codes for CASSLGGDRITDTQYF. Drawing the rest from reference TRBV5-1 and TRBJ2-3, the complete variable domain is KAGVTQTPRYLIKTRGQQVTLSCSPISGHRSVSWYQQTPGQGLQFLFEYFSETQRNKGNFPGRFSGRQFSNSRSEMNVSTLELGDSALYLCASSLGGDRITDTQYFGPGTRLTVL.

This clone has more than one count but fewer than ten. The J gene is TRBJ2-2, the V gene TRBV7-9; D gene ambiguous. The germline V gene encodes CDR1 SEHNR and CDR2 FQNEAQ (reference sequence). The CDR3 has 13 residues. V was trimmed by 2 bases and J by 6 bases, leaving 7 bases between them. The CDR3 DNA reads TGTGCCAGCAGCTTATCGGTTCCCGGGGAGCTGTTTTTT. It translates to CASSLSVPGELFF. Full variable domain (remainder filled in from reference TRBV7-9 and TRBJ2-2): DTGVSQNPRHKITKRGQNVTFRCDPISEHNRLYWYRQTLGQGPEFLTYFQNEAQLEKSRLLSDRFSAERPKGSFSTLEIQRTEQGDSAMYLCASSLSVPGELFFGEGSRLTVL.

CDR3 in amino acids: CASSQDLTGWDGYTF. As DNA, the CDR3 is TGTGCCAGCAGCCAAGACCTCACAGGGTGGGATGGCTACACCTTC. The rearrangement links TRBV14 to TRBJ1-2; weak D call: TRBD1 (6 bases). This CDR3 is 15 amino acids long. Germline V gene sequence: CDR1 SGHDN, CDR2 FVKESK. V lost 0 bases and J lost 6, with 14 bases in between.

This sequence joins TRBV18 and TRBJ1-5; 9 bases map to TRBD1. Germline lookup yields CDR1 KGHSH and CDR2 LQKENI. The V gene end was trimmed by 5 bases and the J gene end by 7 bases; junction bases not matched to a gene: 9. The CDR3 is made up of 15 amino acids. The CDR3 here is CASSETGGANQPQHF. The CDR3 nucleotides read TGTGCCAGCTCAGAAACAGGGGGCGCAAACCAGCCCCAGCATTTT.

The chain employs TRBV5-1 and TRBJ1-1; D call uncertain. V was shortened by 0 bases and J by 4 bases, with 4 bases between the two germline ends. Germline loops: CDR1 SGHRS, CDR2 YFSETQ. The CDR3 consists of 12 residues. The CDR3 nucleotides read TGCGCCAGCAGCTTGGGGAGCACTGAAGCTTTCTTT. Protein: CASSLGSTEAFF. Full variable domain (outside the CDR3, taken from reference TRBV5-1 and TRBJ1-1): KAGVTQTPRYLIKTRGQQVTLSCSPISGHRSVSWYQQTPGQGLQFLFEYFSETQRNKGNFPGRFSGRQFSNSRSEMNVSTLELGDSALYLCASSLGSTEAFFGQGTRLTVV.

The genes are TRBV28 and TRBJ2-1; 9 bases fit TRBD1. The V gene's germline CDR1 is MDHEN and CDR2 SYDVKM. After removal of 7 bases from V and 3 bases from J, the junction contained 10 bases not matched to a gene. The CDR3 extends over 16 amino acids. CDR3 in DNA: TGTGCCAGCAATACACCGGGACAGGGAAACTACAATGAGCAGTTCTTC. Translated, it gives CASNTPGQGNYNEQFF.

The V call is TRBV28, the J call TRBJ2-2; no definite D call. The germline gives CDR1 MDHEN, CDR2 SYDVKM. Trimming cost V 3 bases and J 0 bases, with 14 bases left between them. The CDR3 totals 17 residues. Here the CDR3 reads CASSFSARRPNTGELFF. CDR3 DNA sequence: TGTGCCAGCAGTTTTTCCGCCAGGCGACCGAACACCGGGGAGCTGTTTTTT.

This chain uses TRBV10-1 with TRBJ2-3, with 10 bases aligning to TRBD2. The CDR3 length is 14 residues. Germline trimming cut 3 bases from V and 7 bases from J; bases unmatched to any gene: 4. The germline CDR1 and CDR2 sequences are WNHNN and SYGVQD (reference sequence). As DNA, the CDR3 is TGCGCCAGCAGTGAACTAGCGGGATCCCATACGCAGTATTTT. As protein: CASSELAGSHTQYF.

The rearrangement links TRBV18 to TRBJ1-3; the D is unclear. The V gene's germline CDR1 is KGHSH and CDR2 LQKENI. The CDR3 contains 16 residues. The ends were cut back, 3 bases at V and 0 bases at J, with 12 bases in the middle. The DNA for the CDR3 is TGTGCCAGCTCACCGAGGCAGCAGCCCTCTGGAAACACCATATATTTT. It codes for CASSPRQQPSGNTIYF. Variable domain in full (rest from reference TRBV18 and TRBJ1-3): NAGVMQNPRHLVRRRGQEARLRCSPMKGHSHVYWYRQLPEEGLKFMVYLQKENIIDESGMPKERFSAEFPKEGPSILRIQQVVRGDSAAYFCASSPRQQPSGNTIYFGEGSWLTVV.

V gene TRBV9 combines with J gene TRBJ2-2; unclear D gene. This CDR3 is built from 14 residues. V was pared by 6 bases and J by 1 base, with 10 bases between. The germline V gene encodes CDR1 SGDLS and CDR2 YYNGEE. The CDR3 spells CASTVDLNTGELFF. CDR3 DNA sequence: TGTGCCAGCACAGTCGATCTGAACACCGGGGAGCTGTTTTTT.

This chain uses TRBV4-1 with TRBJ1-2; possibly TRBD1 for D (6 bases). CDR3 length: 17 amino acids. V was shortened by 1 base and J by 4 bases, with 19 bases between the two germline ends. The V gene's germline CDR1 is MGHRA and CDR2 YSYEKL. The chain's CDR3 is CASSQVINSGGAYGYTF. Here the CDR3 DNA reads TGCGCCAGCAGCCAAGTAATTAATTCGGGGGGCGCCTATGGCTACACCTTC.

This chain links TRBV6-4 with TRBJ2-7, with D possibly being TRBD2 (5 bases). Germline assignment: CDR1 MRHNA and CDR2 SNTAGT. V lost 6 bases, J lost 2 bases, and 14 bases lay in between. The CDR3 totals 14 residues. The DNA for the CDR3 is TGTGCCAGCAGGTCGGGGTCCCTTCCCTACGAGCAGTACGTC. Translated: CASRSGSLPYEQYV.

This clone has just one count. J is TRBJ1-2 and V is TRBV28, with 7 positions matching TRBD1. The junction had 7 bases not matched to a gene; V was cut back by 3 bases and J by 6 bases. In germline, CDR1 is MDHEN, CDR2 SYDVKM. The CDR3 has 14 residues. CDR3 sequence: CASSFGTDHHGYTF. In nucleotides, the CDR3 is TGTGCCAGCAGTTTTGGGACAGACCACCATGGCTACACCTTC.

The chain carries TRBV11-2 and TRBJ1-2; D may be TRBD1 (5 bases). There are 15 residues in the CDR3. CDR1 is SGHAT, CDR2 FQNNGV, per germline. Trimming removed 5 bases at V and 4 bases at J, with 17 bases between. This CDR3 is CASSLYRTALYGYTF. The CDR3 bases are TGTGCCAGCAGCCTTTACAGGACCGCGCTCTATGGCTACACCTTC.